The 25 T cell receptor beta chains given below trace back to one sample, sequenced in a study of T cells in women clearing cervical HPV infection. Assay used: immunoSEQ multiplex PCR; TCRdb lists only in-frame clones, some missing. Its table records about 31,000 clones. Sequencing was performed on blood buffy coat. These receptors originate from a woman aged 18 to 75 with a cervical HPV16 infection that either progressed to CIN3+ or cleared (not recorded which).

Regarding this clone: With the read ending 3 residues before the CDR3 end, the germline J gene is used to fill in that end. The V and J genes are TRBV19 and TRBJ2-1, with 8 bases matching TRBD1. CDR1 LNHDA and CDR2 SQIVND come from the germline V gene (reference sequence). This CDR3 contains 14 residues. The trim removed 3 bases at V and 7 bases at J, leaving 5 bases unmatched. The chain's CDR3 is CASSIGQGVNEQFF. CDR3 DNA (partial): TGTGCCAGTAGTATCGGACAGGGAGTTAATGAG.

With respect to this clone: The CDR3 is cut off 3 residues early in the read; its end comes from the germline J gene. This chain links TRBV18 with TRBJ2-7; 7 nucleotides match TRBD1. V lost 3 bases and J lost 6; bases outside the gene matches: 11. There are 15 residues in the CDR3. Per germline, CDR1 KGHSH and CDR2 LQKENI. The CDR3 DNA, read in part, is TGTGCCAGCTCACCGTTAGGGGGCTACGAGGGCGAG. As protein: CASSPLGGYEGE. The complete CDR3 sequence is CASSPLGGYEGEQYF.

Of note for this clone: The read comes to an end 3 residues before the CDR3 does, leaving the germline J gene to fill in the end. This chain links TRBV2 with TRBJ1-6; D might be TRBD1 (5 bases). This CDR3 is 16 amino acids long. Germline CDR1 reads SNHLY; CDR2 reads FYNNEI. CDR3 DNA (partial): TGTGCCAGTTGTCCACAACGCACCTCTGGGGCCAACGCC. Translating it yields CASCPQRTSGANA. The entire CDR3 reads CASCPQRTSGANALHF.

The DNA read from the CDR3 is TGTGCCAGCAGCTTAGTGGCGGGAAATGAAAAA. It codes for CASSLVAGNEK. The CDR3 in its entirety is CASSLVAGNEKLFF. The chain uses TRBV7-6 and TRBJ1-4, with unresolved D. The read stops 3 residues short of the end of the CDR3; the missing end is completed from the germline J gene. Germline CDR1 reads SGHVS; CDR2 reads FNYEAQ. The length of the CDR3 is 14 residues. Trimming stripped 1 base from V and 5 bases from J, with 8 bases between.

The chain's CDR3 is CASSLVRAHEQYF. The sequenced CDR3 bases are TGTGCCAGCAGTTTAGTCAGGGCCCACGAG. The chain combines TRBV27 with TRBJ2-7; a possible D gene is TRBD1 (5 bases). The read gets to within 3 residues of the CDR3 end, and the germline J gene fills in the rest. V lost 2 bases, J lost 5 bases, and 10 bases lay in between. Germline CDR1 reads MNHEY; CDR2 reads SMNVEV (reference sequence). This CDR3 has 13 amino acids.

As for this clone: The missing CDR3 end, 3 residues past where the read stops, is filled in from the germline J gene. This chain connects TRBV20-1 to TRBJ2-3; D remains unclear. The V gene lost 7 bases and the J gene lost 2 bases, with 10 bases spanning the gap. There are 12 residues in the CDR3. CDR1 is DFQATT and CDR2 is SNEGSKA in the germline V gene (reference sequence). The CDR3 region is CSVETLTDTQYF. Partial CDR3 DNA: TGCAGTGTAGAGACTCTCACAGATACG.

On this clone itself: Sequencing ends 3 residues short of the CDR3 end; the germline J gene provides the rest. The J gene is TRBJ2-2, the V gene TRBV30; the D is unclear. The V gene lost 4 bases and the J gene lost 0 bases, with 12 bases spanning the gap. Germline CDR1 and CDR2: GTSNPN and SVGIG (reference sequence). This CDR3 contains 15 residues. CDR3 bases read: TGTGCCTGGAATGCCGGTACAGCGAACACCGGGGAG. It specifies CAWNAGTANTGE. The CDR3, in full, reads CAWNAGTANTGELFF.

On this clone itself: With the read ending 3 residues before the CDR3 end, the germline J gene is used to fill in that end. The chain employs TRBV11-2 and TRBJ2-7; the match to TRBD2 covers 7 bases. The J segment lost 3 bases and the V segment lost 1 base, leaving 6 bases of the junction unmatched. This CDR3 contains 15 residues. Germline values: CDR1 SGHAT, CDR2 FQNNGV. The DNA read from the CDR3 is TGTGCCAGCAGCTTAGTAGGCGGGAGCAGCTACGAG. It is translated as CASSLVGGSSYE. The entire CDR3 protein reads CASSLVGGSSYEQYF.

Regarding this clone: The read comes to an end 3 residues before the CDR3 does, leaving the germline J gene to fill in the end. The chain has TRBV6-2 or TRBV6-3 and TRBJ1-2; D perhaps matches TRBD1 (6 bases). V shed 0 bases and J shed 0 bases, with 14 bases lying between them. The V gene's germline CDR1 is MNHEY and CDR2 SVGEGT. The CDR3 length is 17 residues. The CDR3 here is CASSYSSTGPANYGYTF. The sequenced part of the CDR3 DNA is TGTGCCAGCAGTTACTCGTCGACAGGACCAGCTAACTATGGC.

With respect to this clone: From the germline J gene comes the end of the CDR3, since the read stops 3 residues before it. The chain is built from TRBV6-2 or TRBV6-3 and TRBJ2-4; D call uncertain. Germline assignment: CDR1 MNHEY and CDR2 SVGEGT. This CDR3 comprises 15 residues. CDR3 DNA, as far as it was read: TGTGCCAGCAGTTACTATCAGATTGCTAACTATGGT. Translation: CASSYYQIANYG. The full CDR3 protein reads CASSYYQIANYGQYF.

Notes on this clone: The CDR3 is cut off 3 residues early in the read; its end comes from the germline J gene. The chain has TRBV30 and TRBJ1-3, with TRBD1 identical over 7 bases. Germline V gene sequence: CDR1 GTSNPN, CDR2 SVGIG (reference sequence). Trimming took 2 bases from V and 3 from J; bases not matched to a gene: 1. The CDR3 extends over 13 amino acids. Partial CDR3 DNA: TGTGCCTGGAGTTGGACAGGTGGAAACACC. The encoded protein is CAWSWTGGNT. The full CDR3 protein reads CAWSWTGGNTIYF. Looking up the rest from reference TRBV30 and TRBJ1-3 gives the full variable domain: SQTIHQWPATLVQPVGSPLSLECTVEGTSNPNLYWYRQAAGRGLQLLFYSVGIGQISSEVPQNLSASRPQDRQFILSSKKLLLSDSGFYLCAWSWTGGNTIYFGEGSWLTVV.

Comment on this clone: Read sequence stops 3 residues before the CDR3 end, and the germline J gene provides the missing end. The chain couples TRBV5-1 to TRBJ1-2; a weak D match, TRBD1 (6 bases). CDR1 and CDR2 (germline): SGHRS, YFSETQ. The CDR3 covers 15 residues. The CDR3 reads CASSFRQGMMRDYTF. CDR3 DNA (partial): TGCGCCAGCAGCTTCAGGCAGGGGATGATGCGAGAC.

As to this clone: The read halts 3 residues ahead of the CDR3 end, with the missing end drawn from the germline J gene. The rearrangement uses TRBV3-1 (or the pseudogene TRBV3-2) and TRBJ1-3; possible D gene TRBD1, 5 bases. Between the trimmed V and J ends, which lost 4 bases and 2 bases, there was a span of 15 bases. Germline V lookup: CDR1 LGHDT, CDR2 YNNKEL (reference sequence). This CDR3 spans 16 amino acids. The CDR3 region is CASSLYRQVAGNTIYF. The covered CDR3 bases are TGTGCCAGCAGCCTTTACAGGCAGGTAGCTGGAAACACC.

In the case of this clone: The read stops 3 residues short of the end of the CDR3; the missing end is completed from the germline J gene. The J gene is TRBJ1-1, the V gene TRBV7-9; D is unresolved. The CDR3 extends over 14 amino acids. Germline lookup yields CDR1 SEHNR and CDR2 FQNEAQ (reference sequence). The V and J ends lost 5 bases and 2 bases respectively, with 12 bases between them. CDR3: CASSSGSFNTEAFF. Partial CDR3 DNA: TGTGCCAGCAGCAGCGGGAGTTTTAACACTGAA.

Of note for this clone: The CDR3 is cut off 3 residues early in the read; its end comes from the germline J gene. The chain combines TRBV2 with TRBJ1-6; D gene ambiguous. The CDR3 is made up of 16 amino acids. The germline CDR1 and CDR2 sequences are SNHLY and FYNNEI. The CDR3 sequence is CASSEDRESPGGPLHF. The part of the CDR3 DNA that was read is TGTGCCAGCAGTGAAGATCGTGAGTCTCCCGGCGGGCCC.

Worth noting for this clone: The sequenced fragment ends 3 residues before the CDR3 boundary, so the rest is inferred from the germline J gene. This sequence joins TRBV5-1 and TRBJ2-7; D might be TRBD1 or TRBD2, each matching 5 bases. CDR1 is SGHRS and CDR2 is YFSETQ in the germline V gene. The germline V and J ends were trimmed by 3 bases and 2 bases, with 12 bases remaining between them. This CDR3 has 14 residues. The CDR3 sequence: CASSSREGTYEQYF. The part of the CDR3 DNA that was read is TGCGCCAGCAGCTCTCGTGAGGGGACCTACGAG. The full variable domain, its missing parts supplied by reference TRBV5-1 and TRBJ2-7, is KAGVTQTPRYLIKTRGQQVTLSCSPISGHRSVSWYQQTPGQGLQFLFEYFSETQRNKGNFPGRFSGRQFSNSRSEMNVSTLELGDSALYLCASSSREGTYEQYFGPGTRLTVT.

About this clone: The CDR3 end falls 3 residues outside the read, so it is completed with the germline J gene. The V and J genes are TRBV6-1 and TRBJ2-2; a weak D match, TRBD2 (5 bases). The germline V and J ends were trimmed by 2 bases and 1 base, with 11 bases remaining between them. CDR1 is MNHNS, CDR2 SASEGT, per germline. The CDR3 runs 16 residues. Partial CDR3 DNA: TGTGCCAGCAGTGAATTGGAGAGCGGGAACACCGGGGAG. This translates into CASSELESGNTGE. The CDR3 as a whole reads CASSELESGNTGELFF.

As concerns this clone: The read is 3 residues too short to cover the CDR3 end, so that end is filled in from the germline J gene. The chain is built from TRBV29-1 and TRBJ2-1, with 10 bases matching TRBD1. Looked up from germline, CDR1 is SQVTM and CDR2 is ANQGSEA. This CDR3 contains 12 residues. V shed 7 bases, J shed 9 bases, and the junction held 6 bases outside the gene matches. CDR3 residues: CSAGQGIGEQFF. The covered CDR3 bases are TGCAGCGCGGGACAGGGGATTGGTGAG.

Points on this clone: With the read ending 3 residues before the CDR3 end, the germline J gene is used to fill in that end. The V and J genes are TRBV20-1 and TRBJ2-1; tentatively, D is TRBD2 (6 bases). Trimming took 2 bases from V and 9 from J, leaving 14 bases between them. The CDR3 contains 13 residues. Germline CDR1 reads DFQATT; CDR2 reads SNEGSKA (reference sequence). The CDR3 bases that were read are TGCAGTGCTAGATCTATGCCGGGACTTGAG. This translates into CSARSMPGLE. The CDR3 in full is CSARSMPGLEQFF.

In the case of this clone: The DNA ends 3 residues before the CDR3 does, and the rest of the CDR3 is filled in from the germline J gene. The J gene is TRBJ2-1, the V gene TRBV5-6; 7 bases map to TRBD2. V was pared by 4 bases and J by 4 bases, with 5 bases of the junction left unmatched. Germline loops: CDR1 SGHDT, CDR2 YYEEEE. The CDR3 sequence is 14 residues long. The sequenced part of the CDR3 DNA is TGTGCCAGCAGCAGACTAGCAGAGTACAATGAG. It translates to CASSRLAEYNE. The CDR3 in its entirety is CASSRLAEYNEQFF.

Turning to this clone: The read terminates 3 residues before the CDR3 end, so the remaining end is supplied by the germline J gene. This chain links TRBV7-3 with TRBJ2-3, with a weak D call TRBD1 (6 bases). Trimming removed 2 bases from V and 1 base from J, with 16 bases in between. CDR3 length: 17 residues. CDR1 and CDR2 from the germline V gene are SGHTA and FQGTGA. The covered CDR3 bases are TGTGCCAGCAGCTTATACCCACAGGGTTGGGGCACAGATACG. Amino acid sequence: CASSLYPQGWGTDT. The CDR3 as a whole reads CASSLYPQGWGTDTQYF.

As for this clone: The read halts 3 residues ahead of the CDR3 end, with the missing end drawn from the germline J gene. The chain links TRBV5-1 to TRBJ2-7; 7 bases align to TRBD1. This CDR3 is built from 15 residues. Trimming at V came to 5 bases and at J to 1 base, leaving 9 bases not matched to a gene. Per the germline V gene, CDR1 is SGHRS and CDR2 is YFSETQ. CDR3 residues: CASRTSGQNSYEQYF. CDR3 bases read: TGCGCCAGCAGGACCTCGGGACAGAATTCCTACGAG. Filled out from reference TRBV5-1 and TRBJ2-7, the complete variable domain reads KAGVTQTPRYLIKTRGQQVTLSCSPISGHRSVSWYQQTPGQGLQFLFEYFSETQRNKGNFPGRFSGRQFSNSRSEMNVSTLELGDSALYLCASRTSGQNSYEQYFGPGTRLTVT.

Comment on this clone: With the read ending 3 residues before the CDR3 end, the germline J gene is used to fill in that end. V gene TRBV7-2 combines with J gene TRBJ1-2; D gene unclear. Per the germline V gene, CDR1 is SGHTA and CDR2 is FQGNSA. The CDR3 is 15 residues long. V lost 5 bases to trimming and J lost 5 bases, with 18 bases between them. The CDR3 here is CASSTVADSPYGYTF. The covered CDR3 bases are TGTGCCAGCAGCACCGTAGCGGACTCCCCTTATGGC.

A note on this clone: The read is 3 residues too short to cover the CDR3 end, so that end is filled in from the germline J gene. J is TRBJ1-2 and V is TRBV7-9; D not resolved. Germline lookup yields CDR1 SEHNR and CDR2 FQNEAQ (reference sequence). CDR3 length: 11 amino acids. CDR3 bases read: TGTGCCAGCAGCTCCGGTCGCGAC. Translation: CASSSGRD. The full-length CDR3 reads as CASSSGRDYTF.

With regard to this clone: The observed sequence ends 3 residues before the CDR3 terminus, with the missing tail filled in from the germline J gene. The V gene is TRBV18, the J gene TRBJ1-2, with D uncertain. Germline CDR1 reads KGHSH; CDR2 reads LQKENI. The CDR3 is 16 amino acids. CDR3 bases read: TGTGCCAGCTCACCACCTAGCGGGAGGGATTCCTACGAC. Its protein product is CASSPPSGRDSYD. The entire CDR3 sequence reads CASSPPSGRDSYDYTF.